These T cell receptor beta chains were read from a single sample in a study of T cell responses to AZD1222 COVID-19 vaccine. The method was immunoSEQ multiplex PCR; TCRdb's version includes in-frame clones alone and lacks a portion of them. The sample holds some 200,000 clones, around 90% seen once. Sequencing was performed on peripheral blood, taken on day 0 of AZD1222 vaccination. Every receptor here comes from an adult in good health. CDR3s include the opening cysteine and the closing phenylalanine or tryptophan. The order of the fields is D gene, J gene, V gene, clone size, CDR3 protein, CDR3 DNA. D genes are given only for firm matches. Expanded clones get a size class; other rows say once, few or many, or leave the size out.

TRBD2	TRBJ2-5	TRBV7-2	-	CASSFSASGGLETQYF	TGTGCCAGCAGCTTCTCGGCTAGCGGGGGGCTCGAGACCCAGTACTTC
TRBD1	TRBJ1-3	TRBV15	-	CATSRDRGRGNTIYF	TGTGCCACCAGCAGAGACAGGGGGCGCGGAAACACCATATATTTT
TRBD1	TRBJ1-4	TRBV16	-	CASSRRQGASLKLFF	TGTGCCAGCAGCCGAAGACAGGGGGCGTCCCTCAAACTGTTTTTT
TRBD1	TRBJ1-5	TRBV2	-	CASSDRRTGGAGQPQHF	TGTGCCAGCAGTGATCGCCGTACAGGGGGCGCGGGTCAGCCCCAGCATTTT
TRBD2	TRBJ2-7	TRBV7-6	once	CASSPRLAGAYEQYF	TGTGCCAGCAGCCCAAGACTAGCGGGAGCCTACGAGCAGTACTTC
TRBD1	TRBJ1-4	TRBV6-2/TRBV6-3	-	CASSPGTVEKLFF	TGTGCCAGCAGCCCCGGGACAGTTGAAAAACTGTTTTTT
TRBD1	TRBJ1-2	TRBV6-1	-	CASILRGTGVSGYTF	TGTGCCAGCATTCTGCGCGGGACAGGGGTTTCTGGCTACACCTTC
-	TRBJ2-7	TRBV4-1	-	CASSQEDSLRYREQYF	TGCGCCAGCAGCCAAGAGGACAGTCTCCGGTATAGGGAGCAGTACTTC
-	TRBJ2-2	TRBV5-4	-	CASSLEGAGELFF	TGTGCCAGCAGCTTGGAGGGGGCCGGGGAGCTGTTTTTT
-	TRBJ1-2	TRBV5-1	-	CASSLGETKNYGYTF	TGCGCCAGCAGCTTGGGAGAGACCAAAAACTATGGCTACACCTTC
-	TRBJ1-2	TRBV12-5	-	CASGLGTSPDGYTF	TGTGCTAGTGGTTTGGGGACAAGTCCGGATGGCTACACCTTC
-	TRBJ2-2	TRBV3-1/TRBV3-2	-	CASSQEGGEGAGELFF	TGTGCCAGCAGCCAAGAAGGGGGTGAAGGGGCCGGGGAGCTGTTTTTT
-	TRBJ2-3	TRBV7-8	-	CASSPLWDTQYF	TGTGCCAGCAGCCCCCTCTGGGATACGCAGTATTTT
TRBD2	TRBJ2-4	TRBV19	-	CASTLVFTSGRTKNIQYF	TGTGCCAGTACGTTGGTCTTTACTAGCGGGAGGACCAAAAACATTCAGTACTTC
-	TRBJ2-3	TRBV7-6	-	CASSLVGTDTQYF	TGTGCCAGCAGCTTAGTTGGCACAGATACGCAGTATTTT
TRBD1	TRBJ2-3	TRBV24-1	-	CATSDPTGSADTQYF	TGTGCCACCAGTGACCCGACAGGGAGCGCAGATACGCAGTATTTT
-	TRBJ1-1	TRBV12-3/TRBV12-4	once	CASTRRQAGEAFF	TGTGCCAGCACTCGGCGGCAGGCAGGGGAAGCTTTCTTT
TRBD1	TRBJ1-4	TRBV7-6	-	CASSWGQLQRNEKLFF	TGTGCCAGCAGTTGGGGACAGCTTCAACGGAATGAAAAACTGTTTTTT
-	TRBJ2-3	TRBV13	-	CASSLGTRADTQYF	TGTGCCAGCAGCTTAGGGACCAGAGCAGATACGCAGTATTTT
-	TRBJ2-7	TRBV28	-	CASSFSGNLYEQYF	TGTGCCAGCAGTTTCTCAGGAAACTTATACGAGCAGTACTTC
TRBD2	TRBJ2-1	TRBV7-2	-	CASSLALLAGGNNEQFF	TGTGCCAGCAGCTTAGCGCTACTAGCGGGGGGGAATAATGAGCAGTTCTTC
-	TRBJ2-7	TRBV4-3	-	CASSQEASSSYEQYF	TGCGCCAGCAGCCAAGAGGCTAGCTCCTCCTACGAGCAGTACTTC
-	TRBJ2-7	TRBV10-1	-	CASSDPRGGTYEQYF	TGCGCCAGCAGTGATCCCCGCGGTGGGACCTACGAGCAGTACTTC
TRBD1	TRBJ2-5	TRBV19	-	CASRGTGGRETQYF	TGTGCCAGTAGGGGCACAGGGGGCCGAGAGACCCAGTACTTC
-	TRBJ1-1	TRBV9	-	CASSPGTLNTEAFF	TGTGCCAGCAGCCCCGGGACATTGAACACTGAAGCTTTCTTT
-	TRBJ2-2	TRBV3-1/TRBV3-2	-	CASSRPTGELFF	TGTGCCAGCAGCCGACCCACCGGGGAGCTGTTTTTT
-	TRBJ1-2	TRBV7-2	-	CASSLAARLFYGYTF	TGTGCCAGCAGCTTAGCGGCCAGGCTGTTCTATGGCTACACCTTC
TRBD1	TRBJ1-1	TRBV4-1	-	CASSQLGTGAMNTEAFF	TGCGCCAGCAGCCAACTCGGGACAGGGGCCATGAACACTGAAGCTTTCTTT
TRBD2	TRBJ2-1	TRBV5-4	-	CASSSDPGLAGDGEQFF	TGTGCCAGCAGCTCAGACCCGGGACTAGCGGGGGACGGTGAGCAGTTCTTC
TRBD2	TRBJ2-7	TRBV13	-	CASSWGLAESSYEQYF	TGTGCCAGCAGCTGGGGACTAGCGGAAAGCTCCTACGAGCAGTACTTC
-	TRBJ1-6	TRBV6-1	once	CASSEAVAGGSPLHF	TGTGCCAGCAGTGAAGCGGTGGCGGGGGGTTCACCCCTCCACTTT
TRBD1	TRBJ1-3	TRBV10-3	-	CAIRQGGGNTIYF	TGTGCCATAAGACAGGGAGGCGGAAACACCATATATTTT
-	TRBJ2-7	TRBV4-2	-	CASSQAERTYEQYF	TGTGCCAGCAGCCAAGCCGAGCGGACCTACGAGCAGTACTTC
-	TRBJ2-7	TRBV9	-	CASSPGGPYEQYF	TGTGCCAGCAGCCCTGGGGGCCCTTACGAGCAGTACTTC
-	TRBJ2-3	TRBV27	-	CASSFRFNGGTDTQYF	TGTGCCAGCAGTTTCCGCTTCAACGGCGGCACAGATACGCAGTATTTT
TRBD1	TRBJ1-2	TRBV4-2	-	CASSQDRRIYGYTF	TGTGCCAGCAGCCAGGACAGGAGAATCTATGGCTACACCTTC
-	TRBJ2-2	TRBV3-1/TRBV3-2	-	CASSQGTANTGELFF	TGTGCCAGCAGCCAAGGGACAGCAAACACCGGGGAGCTGTTTTTT
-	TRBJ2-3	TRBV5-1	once	CASSLRDSTDTQYF	TGCGCCAGCAGCTTGAGGGACTCTACAGATACGCAGTATTTT
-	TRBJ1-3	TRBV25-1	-	CASSEYAGFGSSGNTIYF	TGTGCCAGCAGTGAATATGCCGGTTTTGGCAGCTCTGGAAACACCATATATTTT